The clone carrying this TCR beta chain was detected only once. As yet, its antigen is unknown. The data were obtained in a study of beta chain features in type 1 diabetes. The overall study: What patients shared with healthy donors was a similar profile of age, gender and cell yields.

The CDR3 consists of 13 residues. V lost 0 bases, J lost 7 bases, and 7 bases lay in between. Per the germline V gene, CDR1 is MNHNS and CDR2 is SASEGT. Findings and caveats of the study: Since sequencing was performed on cDNA, cells with high TCR expression could be over-represented. TCRB rearrangement may or may not be influenced by HLA type; here this remained unresolved. Significant though moderate, a shortening of TCRB CDR3s appeared in all four CD4+ subsets of Type 1 diabetes patients.

Expressed TCRB transcripts were sequenced after all isolated RNA was converted to cDNA. Measured with immunoSEQ multiplex PCR; TCRdb has only the in-frame clones, and not every one. The table lists around 600,000 clones, under 15% of them singletons. CD45RO/CCR7/CD25/CD127/CD95/CD27 staining was used to isolate CD4+ naive, central memory, regulatory and stem cell-like memory cells by sorting. Sequenced material: naive CD4+ T cells from blood. The chain has TRBV6-1 and TRBJ1-5; D call uncertain. The TCR originated in a young man with type 1 diabetes. CDR3 coding DNA: TGTGCCAGCAGTGAAGCGGATGGACAGCCCCAGCATTTT. Protein sequence: CASSEADGQPQHF.